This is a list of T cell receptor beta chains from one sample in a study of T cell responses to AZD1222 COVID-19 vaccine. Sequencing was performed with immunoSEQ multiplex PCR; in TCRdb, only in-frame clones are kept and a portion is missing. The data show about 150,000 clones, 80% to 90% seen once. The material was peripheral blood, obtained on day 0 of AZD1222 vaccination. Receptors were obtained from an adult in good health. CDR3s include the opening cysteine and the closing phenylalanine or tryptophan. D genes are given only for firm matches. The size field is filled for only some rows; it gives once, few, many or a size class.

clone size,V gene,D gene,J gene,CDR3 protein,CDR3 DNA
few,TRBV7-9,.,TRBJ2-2,CASSLRPTGELFF,TGTGCCAGCAGCTTAAGACCCACCGGGGAGCTGTTTTTT
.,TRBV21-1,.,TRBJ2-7,CASSNVCAPAGQHYEQYF,TGTGCCAGCAGCAATGTCTGTGCCCCGGCGGGACAACACTACGAGCAGTACTTC
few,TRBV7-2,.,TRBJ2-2,CASSFRGSSTGELFF,TGTGCCAGCAGCTTTAGGGGGAGTTCGACCGGGGAGCTGTTTTTT
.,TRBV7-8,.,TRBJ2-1,CASSLTDGLHEQFF,TGTGCCAGCAGCTTAACGGATGGCCTACATGAGCAGTTCTTC
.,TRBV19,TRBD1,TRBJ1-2,CASSDRGQESGYTF,TGTGCCAGTAGTGACAGGGGGCAGGAGAGTGGCTACACCTTC
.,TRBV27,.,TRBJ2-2,CASSLLAVNTGELFF,TGTGCCAGCAGTTTATTAGCTGTAAACACCGGGGAGCTGTTTTTT
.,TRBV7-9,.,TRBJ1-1,CASSPPIQGYTEAFF,TGTGCCAGCAGCCCCCCTATCCAGGGATACACTGAAGCTTTCTTT
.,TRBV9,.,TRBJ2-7,CASSGGLPSYEQYF,TGTGCCAGCAGCGGAGGTCTTCCCTCCTACGAGCAGTACTTC
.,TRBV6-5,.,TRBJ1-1,CASSRRQGRGEAFF,TGTGCCAGCAGCCGCCGGCAGGGACGTGGTGAAGCTTTCTTT
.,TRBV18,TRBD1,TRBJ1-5,CASSDRVSGNQPQHF,TGTGCCAGCTCTGACAGGGTTTCGGGCAATCAGCCCCAGCATTTT
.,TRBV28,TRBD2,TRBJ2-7,CATSSPASGAYEQYF,TGTGCCACCTCCTCACCGGCTAGCGGCGCCTACGAGCAGTACTTC
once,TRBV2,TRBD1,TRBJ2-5,CAISRRTGSKQTQYF,TGTGCCATATCCCGTCGGACAGGGTCCAAACAGACCCAGTACTTC
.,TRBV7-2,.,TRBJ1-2,CASSPGQQSAYGYTF,TGTGCCAGCAGCCCCGGACAGCAATCCGCCTATGGCTACACCTTC
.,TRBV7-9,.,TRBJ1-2,CASSTSRDSYGYTF,TGTGCCAGCAGCACATCACGAGACTCCTATGGCTACACCTTC